Below are 18 T cell receptor beta chains sequenced from a single sample in a study of technical replicates of blood from a handful of donors. Assay used: immunoSEQ multiplex PCR; TCRdb lists only in-frame clones, some missing. The sample records 68,000 or so clones, roughly 92% being singletons. The sequenced material came from T cells isolated from PBMCs. The receptor set was obtained from a human donor in good health.

In its sample, this clone was seen once. The genes are TRBV4-1 and TRBJ2-2, with 8 bases aligning to TRBD1. V lost 4 bases to trimming and J lost 0 bases; unmatched junction nucleotides: 10. This CDR3 comprises 18 residues. Germline V gene lookup returns CDR1 MGHRA and CDR2 YSYEKL. DNA of the CDR3: TGCGCCAGCAGCCCTAGGGCAGGGGGCGAATCGAACACCGGGGAGCTGTTTTTT. Protein sequence: CASSPRAGGESNTGELFF.

The chain is built from TRBV4-3 and TRBJ1-2; D is perhaps TRBD1 (6 bases). CDR1 and CDR2 (germline): LGHNA, YSLEER. The V end was cut by 7 bases, the J end by 1 base, with 19 bases between. The CDR3 consists of 16 residues. The CDR3 nucleotides are TGCGCCAGCAATAAGGCGGCAGGGGCATTTAACTATGGCTACACCTTC. Protein sequence: CASNKAAGAFNYGYTF.

V and J are TRBV29-1 and TRBJ1-2, with 8 bases matching TRBD1. Germline V lookup: CDR1 SQVTM, CDR2 ANQGSEA. V dropped 6 bases and J dropped 4; count of bases not matched to a gene: 13. CDR3 size: 15 residues. CDR3 sequence reads: CSVKSDRGGVYGYTF. The CDR3 region has the DNA TGCAGCGTAAAAAGCGACAGGGGTGGGGTCTATGGCTACACCTTC.

V gene TRBV2 combines with J gene TRBJ2-7; 11 bases fit TRBD1. This CDR3 contains 14 residues. Trimming took 8 bases from V and 2 from J; bases not matched to a gene: 5. The germline V gene encodes CDR1 SNHLY and CDR2 FYNNEI. DNA of the CDR3: TGTGCCAGCCGGGTGGGACAGGGGGCCTACGAGCAGTACTTC. Its protein product is CASRVGQGAYEQYF.

This rearrangement joins TRBV4-1 to TRBJ2-5, with a tentative D call TRBD1 (8 bases). Germline loops: CDR1 MGHRA, CDR2 YSYEKL. The length of the CDR3 is 15 residues. V was trimmed by 2 bases and J by 5 bases, leaving 15 bases between them. Written as DNA, the CDR3 is TGCGCCAGCAGCCAACCCGGACAGGGAGGGGAGACCCAGTACTTC. Amino acid sequence: CASSQPGQGGETQYF.

This clone has a handful of counts. The J gene is TRBJ1-1, the V gene TRBV4-1; TRBD1 matches at 7 bases. The germline gives CDR1 MGHRA, CDR2 YSYEKL. CDR3 length equals 14 residues. J gave up 0 bases and V 8 bases, and 6 bases lay outside the gene matches. For the CDR3, the DNA is TGCGCCAGCGCTCTACAGGGGTTGAACACTGAAGCTTTCTTT. Its protein is CASALQGLNTEAFF.

Comments on this clone: The sample carries other DNA sequences with the same CDR3. This chain joins TRBV30 and TRBJ1-1, with D possibly TRBD1 on 5 matching bases. The CDR3 is 12 amino acids. Germline-derived CDR1 and CDR2 are GTSNPN and SVGIG (reference sequence). V was trimmed by 3 bases and J by 7 bases, leaving 12 bases between them. The CDR3 protein is CAWRIRGIEAFF. CDR3 coding DNA: TGTGCCTGGAGAATAAGGGGTATTGAAGCTTTCTTT. Full variable domain (missing parts from reference TRBV30 and TRBJ1-1): SQTIHQWPATLVQPVGSPLSLECTVEGTSNPNLYWYRQAAGRGLQLLFYSVGIGQISSEVPQNLSASRPQDRQFILSSKKLLLSDSGFYLCAWRIRGIEAFFGQGTRLTVV.

This chain uses TRBV6-5 with TRBJ2-7; 8 nucleotides match TRBD1. The CDR3 is 14 residues long. V trimming: 2 bases; J trimming: 4 bases; junction bases outside the gene matches: 4. CDR1 is MNHEY and CDR2 is SVGAGI in the germline V gene. The DNA for the CDR3 is TGTGCCAGCAGTTACCAGGGGGCGGGGTACGAGCAGTACTTC. This encodes CASSYQGAGYEQYF.

J is TRBJ2-7 and V is TRBV11-2; 9 bases are a match to TRBD2. After removal of 5 bases from V and 5 bases from J, the junction contained 10 bases not matched to a gene. The V gene's germline CDR1 is SGHAT and CDR2 FQNNGV. The CDR3 spans 15 residues. The CDR3: CASSPIAGVGNEQYF. DNA for the CDR3: TGTGCCAGCAGCCCAATAGCGGGAGTGGGAAACGAGCAGTACTTC.

In this sample, this clone turned up a few times. The chain employs TRBV2 and TRBJ2-7, with D possibly matching TRBD1 (5 bases). This CDR3 spans 13 amino acids. Trimming left V 4 bases short and J 0 bases short, with 7 bases between. Germline loops: CDR1 SNHLY, CDR2 FYNNEI. The CDR3, as DNA: TGTGCCAGCAGTGTGACAGCCTCCTACGAGCAGTACTTC. Protein sequence: CASSVTASYEQYF.

The chain couples TRBV7-9 to TRBJ1-2; the D is unclear. Germline V gene sequence: CDR1 SEHNR, CDR2 FQNEAQ (reference sequence). The CDR3 is 15 residues long. V lost 0 bases, J lost 0 bases, and 8 bases lay in between. The CDR3 region is CASSLAANPNYGYTF. DNA for the CDR3: TGTGCCAGCAGCTTAGCAGCGAACCCTAACTATGGCTACACCTTC. The full variable domain, rest sourced from reference TRBV7-9 and TRBJ1-2, is DTGVSQNPRHKITKRGQNVTFRCDPISEHNRLYWYRQTLGQGPEFLTYFQNEAQLEKSRLLSDRFSAERPKGSFSTLEIQRTEQGDSAMYLCASSLAANPNYGYTFGSGTRLTVV.

This chain joins TRBV7-2 and TRBJ2-3; a weak D match, TRBD1 (6 bases). Germline CDR1 SGHTA, CDR2 FQGNSA. V was trimmed by 4 bases and J by 3 bases, leaving 14 bases between them. The CDR3 runs 15 residues. The CDR3 loop reads CASSSGQYYTDTQYF. The DNA for the CDR3 is TGTGCCAGCAGCTCAGGACAGTATTATACAGATACGCAGTATTTT.

The chain links TRBV7-3 to TRBJ1-2; maybe TRBD1 (6 bases). Germline V gene data show CDR1 as SGHTA and CDR2 as FQGTGA. V gave up 5 bases and J gave up 2 bases, with 12 bases separating them. CDR3 length equals 14 residues. The CDR3 DNA reads as TGTGCCAGCAGCCCCGGGGGGGCAAACTATGGCTACACCTTC. This translates into CASSPGGANYGYTF.

This chain uses TRBV9 with TRBJ2-7, with D maybe TRBD2 (8 bases). Trimming pared 4 bases from V and 0 bases from J, leaving 14 bases between. The CDR3 runs to 15 residues. Germline loops: CDR1 SGDLS, CDR2 YYNGEE. CDR3 bases: TGTGCCAGCAGCCAGGGGGGACTAGGCTCCTACGAGCAGTACTTC. It specifies CASSQGGLGSYEQYF.

V usage is TRBV10-3 and J usage is TRBJ1-2, with 10 bases matching TRBD1. CDR1 and CDR2 (germline): ENHRY, SYGVKD. The CDR3 spans 17 residues. V gave up 0 bases and J gave up 8 bases; unmatched junction bases: 12. The CDR3 here is CAISESDFRDRGSGYTF. For the CDR3, the DNA is TGTGCCATCAGTGAGTCAGATTTCCGGGACAGGGGATCCGGCTACACCTTC.

V gene TRBV2 combines with J gene TRBJ2-1; the D gene is possibly TRBD2 (6 bases). Germline lookup yields CDR1 SNHLY and CDR2 FYNNEI. With 5 bases removed from V and 5 bases from J, the gap between germline ends came to 16 bases. The CDR3 contains 15 residues. The CDR3 DNA reads TGTGCCAGCAGTCATGGATTAGGCGGGGACAATGAGCAGTTCTTC. Protein: CASSHGLGGDNEQFF.

The rearrangement links TRBV30 to TRBJ2-7, with D tentatively TRBD2 (5 bases). The V gene lost 2 bases and the J gene lost 5 bases, with 7 bases spanning the gap. The CDR3 sequence is 11 residues long. Germline values: CDR1 GTSNPN, CDR2 SVGIG (reference sequence). The CDR3 nucleotides are TGTGCCTGGAGTTCGAGGGACGAGCAGTACTTC. Its protein product is CAWSSRDEQYF.

The CDR3: CASSTSGTSGYEQYF. The CDR3 nucleotides read TGTGCCAGTAGTACCTCCGGGACTAGCGGCTACGAGCAGTACTTC. The gene calls are TRBV19 and TRBJ2-7; 11 bases agree with TRBD2. Germline CDR1 LNHDA, CDR2 SQIVND (reference sequence). The V and J ends lost 4 bases and 3 bases, in that order; junction bases with no gene match: 5. The CDR3 loop spans 15 amino acids.